A single T cell receptor (beta chain) is shown here with its context. The sample is drawn from a study of shared clonotypes between healthy human individuals. Per germline, CDR1 SNHLY and CDR2 FYNNEI. The CDR3 contains 17 residues. V was clipped by 5 bases and J by 1 base; unmatched bases: 8. Only CD45RO-negative cells positively selected for CCR7 counted as naive CD8 cells, so terminally differentiated effector memory CD45RA+ cells were excluded. The repertoire was sequenced with immunoSEQ multiplex PCR; TCRdb's copy has only in-frame clones and lacks some. Of about 2 million clones listed, approximately 94% are singletons.

This clonotype was obtained from a man aged 18 to 30 in good health. This chain connects TRBV2 to TRBJ2-2; 9 nucleotides match TRBD1. Sequenced material: naive CD8+ T cells sorted from blood. The CDR3 sequence is CASSFPTGGRNTGELFF. In DNA form, the CDR3 reads TGTGCCAGCAGTTTCCCAACAGGGGGCCGGAACACCGGGGAGCTGTTTTTT.